This paragraph reports one T cell receptor (beta chain). Germline V gene data show CDR1 as SGHDT and CDR2 as YYEEEE. The CDR3 has 14 residues. The V end lost 3 bases, the J end lost 3 bases, and 10 bases lay between the germline ends. Here immunoSEQ multiplex PCR was the method, and the copy in TCRdb shows in-frame clones only, minus some. Counted here are 60,000 or so clones, just over 85% occurring once; the ten biggest clones make up about 0.8%. The entry originates in a study of OX40 agonist ivuxolimab in advanced cancers. The chain employs TRBV5-6 and TRBJ1-5, with D possibly TRBD1 on 5 matching bases. The TCR comes from an adult with an advanced solid tumor such as melanoma, head and neck, liver or kidney cancer. The sample here was CD4+ or CD8+ T cells sorted from blood, taken in a trial of the OX40 agonist ivuxolimab. The CDR3 is CASSYQGLNQPQHF. CDR3 bases: TGTGCCAGCAGCTACCAGGGTCTCAATCAGCCCCAGCATTTT.